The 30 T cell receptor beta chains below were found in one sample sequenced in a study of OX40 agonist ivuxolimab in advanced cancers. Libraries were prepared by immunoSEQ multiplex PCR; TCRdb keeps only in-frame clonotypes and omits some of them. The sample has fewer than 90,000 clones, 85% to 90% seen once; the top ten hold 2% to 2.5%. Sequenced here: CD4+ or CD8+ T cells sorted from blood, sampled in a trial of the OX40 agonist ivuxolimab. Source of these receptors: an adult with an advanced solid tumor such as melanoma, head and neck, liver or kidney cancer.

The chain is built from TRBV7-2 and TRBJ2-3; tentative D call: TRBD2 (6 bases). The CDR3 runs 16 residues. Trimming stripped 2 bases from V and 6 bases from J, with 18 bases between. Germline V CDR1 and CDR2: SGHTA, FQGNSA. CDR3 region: CASSLSSRGGRDTQYF. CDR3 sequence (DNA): TGTGCCAGCAGCTTATCATCACGGGGAGGTCGGGATACGCAGTATTTT.

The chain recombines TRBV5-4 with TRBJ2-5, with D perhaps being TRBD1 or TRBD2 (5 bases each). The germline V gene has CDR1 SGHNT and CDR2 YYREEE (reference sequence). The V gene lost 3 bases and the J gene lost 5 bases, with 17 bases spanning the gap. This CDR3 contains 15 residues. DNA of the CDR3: TGTGCCAGCAGCTCGATCAGGGATGGGAGCGAGACCCAGTACTTC. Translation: CASSSIRDGSETQYF.

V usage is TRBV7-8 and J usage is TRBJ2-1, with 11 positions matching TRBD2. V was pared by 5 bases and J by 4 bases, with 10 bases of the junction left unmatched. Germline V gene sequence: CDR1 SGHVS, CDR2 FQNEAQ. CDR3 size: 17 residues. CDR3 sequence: CASSKNRGLAEYNEQFF. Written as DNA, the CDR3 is TGTGCCAGCAGCAAGAACCGGGGACTAGCGGAATACAATGAGCAGTTCTTC.

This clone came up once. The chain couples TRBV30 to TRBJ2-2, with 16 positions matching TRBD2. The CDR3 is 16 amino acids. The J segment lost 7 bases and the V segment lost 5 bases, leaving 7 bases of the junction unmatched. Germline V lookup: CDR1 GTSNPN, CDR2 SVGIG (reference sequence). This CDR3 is CAWVGLAGGPGGELFF. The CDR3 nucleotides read TGTGCCTGGGTGGGACTAGCGGGAGGGCCTGGCGGGGAGCTGTTTTTT. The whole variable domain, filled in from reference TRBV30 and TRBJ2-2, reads SQTIHQWPATLVQPVGSPLSLECTVEGTSNPNLYWYRQAAGRGLQLLFYSVGIGQISSEVPQNLSASRPQDRQFILSSKKLLLSDSGFYLCAWVGLAGGPGGELFFGEGSRLTVL.

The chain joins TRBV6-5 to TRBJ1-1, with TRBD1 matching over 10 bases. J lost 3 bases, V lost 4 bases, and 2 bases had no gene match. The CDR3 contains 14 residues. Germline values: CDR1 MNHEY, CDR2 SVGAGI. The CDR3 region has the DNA TGTGCCAGCAGTTGGGACAGGGGCGACACTGAAGCTTTCTTT. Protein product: CASSWDRGDTEAFF.

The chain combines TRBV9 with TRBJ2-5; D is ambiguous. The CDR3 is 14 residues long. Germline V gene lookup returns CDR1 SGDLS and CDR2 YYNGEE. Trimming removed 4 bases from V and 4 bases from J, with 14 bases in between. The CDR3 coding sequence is TGTGCCAGCAGCCCCGATTCGGACCTAGAGACCCAGTACTTC. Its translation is CASSPDSDLETQYF.

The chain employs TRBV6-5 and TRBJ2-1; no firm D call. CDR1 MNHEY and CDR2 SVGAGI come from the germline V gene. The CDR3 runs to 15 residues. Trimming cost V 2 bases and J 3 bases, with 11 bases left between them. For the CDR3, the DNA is TGTGCCAGCAGTTACGGCGTCACGCTCTACAATGAGCAGTTCTTC. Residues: CASSYGVTLYNEQFF.

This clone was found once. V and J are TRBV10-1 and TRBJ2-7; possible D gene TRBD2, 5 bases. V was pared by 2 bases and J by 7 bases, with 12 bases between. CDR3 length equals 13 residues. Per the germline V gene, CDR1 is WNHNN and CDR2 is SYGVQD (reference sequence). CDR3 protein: CASSEAGSLEQYF. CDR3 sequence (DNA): TGCGCCAGCAGTGAGGCGGGTTCCTTGGAGCAGTACTTC.

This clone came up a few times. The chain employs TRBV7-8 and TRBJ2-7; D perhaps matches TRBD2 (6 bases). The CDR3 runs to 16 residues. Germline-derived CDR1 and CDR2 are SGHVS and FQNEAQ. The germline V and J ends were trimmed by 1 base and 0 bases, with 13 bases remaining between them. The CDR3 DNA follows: TGTGCCAGCAGCTTAGGGGGCGGGATGATCTCCTACGAGCAGTACTTC. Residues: CASSLGGGMISYEQYF. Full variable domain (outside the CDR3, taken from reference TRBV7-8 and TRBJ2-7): GAGVSQSPRYKVAKRGQDVALRCDPISGHVSLFWYQQALGQGPEFLTYFQNEAQLDKSGLPSDRFFAERPEGSVSTLKIQRTQQEDSAVYLCASSLGGGMISYEQYFGPGTRLTVT.

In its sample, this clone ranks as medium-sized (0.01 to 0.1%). The CDR3 DNA is TGTGCCAGCAGCACGTTCAGGGACAGCGGTAGGACCATATATTTT. Translated, it gives CASSTFRDSGRTIYF. The J gene is TRBJ1-3, the V gene TRBV28; 7 bases match TRBD1. Trimming at V came to 6 bases and at J to 10 bases, leaving 15 bases not matched to a gene. The CDR3 length is 15 residues. The germline V gene has CDR1 MDHEN and CDR2 SYDVKM.

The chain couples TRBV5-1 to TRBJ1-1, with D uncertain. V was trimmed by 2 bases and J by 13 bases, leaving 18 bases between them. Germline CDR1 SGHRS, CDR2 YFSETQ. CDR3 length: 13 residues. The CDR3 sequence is CASSLNSPQEVFF. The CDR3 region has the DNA TGCGCCAGCAGCTTAAACTCGCCTCAGGAGGTTTTCTTT.

DNA for the CDR3: TGTGCCAGCAGGCCAATCCAAGAGACCCAGTACTTC. Translation: CASRPIQETQYF. V and J are TRBV7-9 and TRBJ2-5; D gene uncertain. With 6 bases removed from V and 1 base from J, the gap between germline ends came to 6 bases. Germline loops: CDR1 SEHNR, CDR2 FQNEAQ (reference sequence). This CDR3 spans 12 amino acids. The entire variable domain, with the rest obtained from reference TRBV7-9 and TRBJ2-5, is as follows: DTGVSQNPRHKITKRGQNVTFRCDPISEHNRLYWYRQTLGQGPEFLTYFQNEAQLEKSRLLSDRFSAERPKGSFSTLEIQRTEQGDSAMYLCASRPIQETQYFGPGTRLLVL.

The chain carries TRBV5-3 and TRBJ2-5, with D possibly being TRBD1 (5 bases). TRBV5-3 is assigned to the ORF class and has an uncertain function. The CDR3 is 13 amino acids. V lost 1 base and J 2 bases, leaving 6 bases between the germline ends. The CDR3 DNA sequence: TGTGCCAGAAGCTTGAAGGGGCAAGAGACCCAGTACTTC. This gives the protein CARSLKGQETQYF.

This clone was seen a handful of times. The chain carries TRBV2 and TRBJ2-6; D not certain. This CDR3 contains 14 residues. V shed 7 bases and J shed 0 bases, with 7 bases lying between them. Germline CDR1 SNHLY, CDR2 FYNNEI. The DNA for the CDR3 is TGTGCCAGCATTGTGGGCTCTGGGGCCAACGTCCTGACTTTC. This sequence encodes CASIVGSGANVLTF. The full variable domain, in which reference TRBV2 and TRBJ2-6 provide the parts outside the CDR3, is EPEVTQTPSHQVTQMGQEVILRCVPISNHLYFYWYRQILGQKVEFLVSFYNNEISEKSEIFDDQFSVERPDGSNFTLKIRSTKLEDSAMYFCASIVGSGANVLTFGAGSRLTVL.

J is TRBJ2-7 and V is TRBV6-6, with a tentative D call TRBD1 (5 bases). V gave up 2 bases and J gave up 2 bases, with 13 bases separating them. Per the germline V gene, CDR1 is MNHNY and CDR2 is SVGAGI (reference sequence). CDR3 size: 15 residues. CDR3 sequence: CASSYIAQGTYEQYF. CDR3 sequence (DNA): TGTGCCAGCAGTTACATCGCCCAGGGTACCTACGAGCAGTACTTC.

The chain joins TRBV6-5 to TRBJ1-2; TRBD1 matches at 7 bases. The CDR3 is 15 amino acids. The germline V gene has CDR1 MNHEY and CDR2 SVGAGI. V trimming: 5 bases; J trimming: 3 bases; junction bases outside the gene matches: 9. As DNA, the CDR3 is TGTGCCAGCAGTCGCCGGGGGCAGGGGGACTATGGCTACACCTTC. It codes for CASSRRGQGDYGYTF.

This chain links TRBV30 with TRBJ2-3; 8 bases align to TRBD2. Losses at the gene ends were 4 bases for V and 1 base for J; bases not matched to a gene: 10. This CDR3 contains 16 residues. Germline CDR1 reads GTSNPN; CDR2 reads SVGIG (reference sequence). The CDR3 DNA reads TGTGCCTGGACTCGACGAGGGCGGGAGGGCACAGATACGCAGTATTTT. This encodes CAWTRRGREGTDTQYF.

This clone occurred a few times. As DNA, the CDR3 is TGTGCCAGCAGCCGGGACGAAAATGAAAAACTGTTTTTT. This codes for CASSRDENEKLFF. The chain combines TRBV5-4 with TRBJ1-4; D perhaps matches TRBD1 (5 bases). The CDR3 has 13 amino acids. Germline V gene lookup returns CDR1 SGHNT and CDR2 YYREEE (reference sequence). Trimming pared 4 bases from V and 5 bases from J, leaving 9 bases between.

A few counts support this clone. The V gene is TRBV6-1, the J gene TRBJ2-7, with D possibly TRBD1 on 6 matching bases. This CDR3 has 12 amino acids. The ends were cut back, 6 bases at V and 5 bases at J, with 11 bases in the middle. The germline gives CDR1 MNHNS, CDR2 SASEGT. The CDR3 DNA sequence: TGTGCCAGCAGGGACAGACAGCACGAGCAGTACTTC. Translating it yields CASRDRQHEQYF.

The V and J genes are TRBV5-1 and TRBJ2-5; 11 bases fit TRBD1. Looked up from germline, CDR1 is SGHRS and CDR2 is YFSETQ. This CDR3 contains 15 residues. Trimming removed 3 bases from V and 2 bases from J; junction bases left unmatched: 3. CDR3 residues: CASSWGDRGQETQYF. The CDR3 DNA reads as TGCGCCAGCAGCTGGGGGGACAGGGGGCAAGAGACCCAGTACTTC.

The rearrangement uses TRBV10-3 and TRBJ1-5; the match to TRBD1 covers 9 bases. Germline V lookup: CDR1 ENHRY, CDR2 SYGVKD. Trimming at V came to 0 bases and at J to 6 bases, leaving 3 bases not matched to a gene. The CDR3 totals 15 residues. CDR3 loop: CAISESTGGSQPQHF. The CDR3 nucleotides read TGTGCCATCAGTGAGTCGACAGGGGGAAGTCAGCCCCAGCATTTT.

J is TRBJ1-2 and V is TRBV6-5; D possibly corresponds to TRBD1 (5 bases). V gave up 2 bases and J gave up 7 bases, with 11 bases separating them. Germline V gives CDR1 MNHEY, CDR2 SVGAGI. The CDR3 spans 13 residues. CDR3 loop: CASSYDSNSGYTF. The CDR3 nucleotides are TGTGCCAGCAGTTACGACAGTAACAGTGGCTACACCTTC.

The CDR3 bases are TGTGCCAGCAGCTCAGGGGGGGGATACGAGCAGTACTTC. It yields the protein CASSSGGGYEQYF. The chain recombines TRBV7-2 with TRBJ2-7; D may match TRBD1 or TRBD2 (7 bases each). Trimming removed 4 bases at V and 4 bases at J, with 11 bases between. The CDR3 consists of 13 residues. CDR1 is SGHTA and CDR2 is FQGNSA in the germline V gene.

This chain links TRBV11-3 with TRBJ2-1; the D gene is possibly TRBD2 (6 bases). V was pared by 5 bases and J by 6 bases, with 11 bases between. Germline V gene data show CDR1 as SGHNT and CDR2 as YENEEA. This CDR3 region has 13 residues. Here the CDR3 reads CASSPEEGNEQFF. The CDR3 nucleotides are TGTGCCAGCAGCCCGGAGGAGGGCAATGAGCAGTTCTTC.

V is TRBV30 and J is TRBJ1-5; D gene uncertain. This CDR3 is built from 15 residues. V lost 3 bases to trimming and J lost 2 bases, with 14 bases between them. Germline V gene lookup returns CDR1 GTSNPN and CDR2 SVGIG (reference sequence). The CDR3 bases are TGTGCCTGGAGGATCAAGTCTGACGGCAATCAGCCCCAGCATTTT. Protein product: CAWRIKSDGNQPQHF.

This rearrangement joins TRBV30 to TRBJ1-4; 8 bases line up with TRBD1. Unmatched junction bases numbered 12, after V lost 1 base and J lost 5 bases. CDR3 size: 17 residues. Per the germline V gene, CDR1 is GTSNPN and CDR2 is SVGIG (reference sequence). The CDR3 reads CAWSAYTTDRGNEKLFF. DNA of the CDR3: TGTGCCTGGAGTGCATACACCACCGACAGGGGAAATGAAAAACTGTTTTTT.

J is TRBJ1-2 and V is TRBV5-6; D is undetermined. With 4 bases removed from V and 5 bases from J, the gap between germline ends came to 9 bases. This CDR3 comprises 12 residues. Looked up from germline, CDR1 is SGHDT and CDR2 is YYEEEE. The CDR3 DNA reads TGTGCCAGCAGCCCCATTGGGTATGGCTACACCTTC. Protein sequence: CASSPIGYGYTF.

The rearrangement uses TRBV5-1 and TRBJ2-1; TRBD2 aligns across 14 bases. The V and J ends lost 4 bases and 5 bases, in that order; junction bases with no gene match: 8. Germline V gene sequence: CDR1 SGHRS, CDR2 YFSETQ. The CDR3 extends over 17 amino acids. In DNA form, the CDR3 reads TGCGCCAGCAGCCCCCGGACTAGCGGGGGGCCTAACAATGAGCAGTTCTTC. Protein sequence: CASSPRTSGGPNNEQFF.

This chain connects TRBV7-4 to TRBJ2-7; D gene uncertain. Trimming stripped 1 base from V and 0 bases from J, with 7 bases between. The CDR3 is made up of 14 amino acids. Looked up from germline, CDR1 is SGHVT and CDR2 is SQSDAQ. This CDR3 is CASSLGDTSYEQYF. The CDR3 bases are TGTGCCAGCAGCTTAGGCGACACCTCCTACGAGCAGTACTTC.

The CDR3 DNA reads TGTGCCAGCAGCCTAAGTTCCGGGACAGAGGTATATGGCTACACCTTC. Protein product: CASSLSSGTEVYGYTF. V gene TRBV4-2 combines with J gene TRBJ1-2; 7 bases align to TRBD1. CDR1 and CDR2 (germline): LGHNA, YNFKEQ. J gave up 5 bases and V 4 bases, and 13 bases lay outside the gene matches. The CDR3 runs to 16 residues.